The table lists the clone carrying this TCR beta chain with a few counts. TCRdb called the RT-PCR reads again in MiXCR, with one record for every CDR3 protein. The profile shows hundreds of thousands of distinct CDR3 sequences, around 8% of them singletons. This specimen comes from a study of response to subunit inactivated influenza vaccine. The V end lost 5 bases, the J end lost 2 bases, and 19 bases lay between the germline ends. The CDR3 length is 17 residues. Germline V gives CDR1 SGHTA, CDR2 FQGNSA. The sequencing here drew on PBMCs from blood, taken 23 months after vaccination. This chain connects TRBV7-2 to TRBJ2-1, with D possibly being TRBD1 (7 bases). The sequence came from a man between 50 and 69 years old who received an inactivated influenza vaccine. The CDR3 nucleotides read TGTGCCAGCAGCCAACCCTCCCAGGGGGGCCCCTACAATGAGCAGTTCTTC. Protein: CASSQPSQGGPYNEQFF.